The 29 T cell receptor beta chains listed next were all sequenced from one sample in a study of blood T cell repertoires in COVID-19. Here immunoSEQ multiplex PCR was the method, and the copy in TCRdb shows in-frame clones only, minus some. The data contain under 300,000 clones, around 91% of them singletons. Sequencing was done on a sample of peripheral blood. The receptors derive from a woman in her sixties or seventies with COVID-19, enrolled during active disease.

This clone came up a few times. The chain joins TRBV6-1 to TRBJ1-4; 10 positions agree with TRBD1. The germline V gene encodes CDR1 MNHNS and CDR2 SASEGT. The CDR3 contains 16 residues. Trimming at V came to 4 bases and at J to 8 bases, leaving 10 bases not matched to a gene. The CDR3 region is CASSGERQGAGEKLFF. CDR3 nucleotide sequence: TGTGCCAGCAGTGGAGAACGACAGGGGGCAGGCGAAAAACTGTTTTTT.

CDR3 nucleotides: TGTGCCAGCAGCTTAAGACAGGGGGTCGGGGGCTACACCTTC. Protein product: CASSLRQGVGGYTF. The chain couples TRBV5-4 to TRBJ1-2; 9 bases fit TRBD1. V shed 2 bases, J shed 8 bases, and the junction held 7 bases outside the gene matches. The germline V gene encodes CDR1 SGHNT and CDR2 YYREEE (reference sequence). CDR3 length equals 14 residues.

The V gene is TRBV13, the J gene TRBJ2-1; 8 bases agree with TRBD2. Germline V gene lookup returns CDR1 PRHDT and CDR2 FYEKMQ (reference sequence). Losses at the gene ends were 6 bases for V and 0 bases for J; bases not matched to a gene: 4. This CDR3 has 15 residues. In DNA, the CDR3 is TGTGCCAGCAGGGTCCGGGGGGGCTCCTACAATGAGCAGTTCTTC. Its protein is CASRVRGGSYNEQFF.

In this sample, this clone turned up a few times. Here the CDR3 DNA reads TGTGCCAGCAGTGAATCCCTTAGCCCGTCGCGGGGGAATGAAAAACTGTTTTTT. Amino acid sequence: CASSESLSPSRGNEKLFF. This sequence joins TRBV25-1 and TRBJ1-4, with a possible D match to TRBD1 (5 bases). V shed 1 base and J shed 5 bases, with 20 bases lying between them. CDR1 is MGHDK, CDR2 SYGVNS, per germline. The CDR3 is made up of 18 amino acids. The variable domain in full, with the rest retrieved from reference TRBV25-1 and TRBJ1-4, is EADIYQTPRYLVIGTGKKITLECSQTMGHDKMYWYQQDPGMELHLIHYSYGVNSTEKGDLSSESTVSRIRTEHFPLTLESARPSHTSQYLCASSESLSPSRGNEKLFFGSGTQLSVL.

The chain recombines TRBV7-3 with TRBJ1-1, with 8 bases matching TRBD1. CDR3 length: 14 residues. Trimming at V came to 5 bases and at J to 6 bases, leaving 8 bases not matched to a gene. The germline CDR1 and CDR2 sequences are SGHTA and FQGTGA. The CDR3 loop is CASSLGQGISEAFF. Here the CDR3 DNA reads TGTGCCAGCAGCCTCGGACAGGGTATTTCTGAAGCTTTCTTT.

The chain joins TRBV7-8 to TRBJ1-5, with D perhaps TRBD1 (6 bases). Germline V CDR1 and CDR2: SGHVS, FQNEAQ. The V gene lost 5 bases and the J gene lost 3 bases, with 29 bases spanning the gap. The CDR3 has 20 residues. DNA of the CDR3: TGTGCCAGCAGCCCTGGGGGGGAAAGAGGGACAAGGGATGTCAATCAGCCCCAGCATTTT. Protein: CASSPGGERGTRDVNQPQHF.

This chain uses TRBV5-1 with TRBJ1-1; the D gene is possibly TRBD1 (5 bases). V lost 4 bases and J 4 bases, leaving 17 bases between the germline ends. CDR1 is SGHRS and CDR2 is YFSETQ in the germline V gene. The CDR3 is made up of 15 amino acids. The CDR3 sequence is CASSLSLGRGTEAFF. CDR3 nucleotides: TGCGCCAGCAGCCTATCCTTGGGGCGGGGCACTGAAGCTTTCTTT.

This clone was observed a handful of times. The chain carries TRBV5-1 and TRBJ2-7; D might be TRBD1 (6 bases). The CDR3 covers 13 residues. Germline V gene data show CDR1 as SGHRS and CDR2 as YFSETQ. V gave up 4 bases and J gave up 7 bases, with 15 bases separating them. CDR3 sequence reads: CASSLIPTGEQYF. The CDR3 DNA follows: TGCGCCAGCAGCCTCATTCCAACAGGGGAGCAGTACTTC.

This chain joins TRBV3-1 (or the pseudogene TRBV3-2) and TRBJ1-1; possibly TRBD1 for D (5 bases). The CDR3 spans 13 residues. V was clipped by 5 bases and J by 4 bases, with 11 bases between them. The germline V gene encodes CDR1 LGHDT and CDR2 YNNKEL (reference sequence). For the CDR3, the DNA is TGTGCCAGCAGCAGGGTGGGGGGCACTGAAGCTTTCTTT. As protein: CASSRVGGTEAFF.

The CDR3 loop reads CASSLAHPAGGNEQFF. CDR3 DNA sequence: TGTGCCAGCAGCTTAGCGCACCCAGCGGGGGGCAATGAGCAGTTCTTC. This sequence joins TRBV7-2 and TRBJ2-1, with TRBD2 identical over 9 bases. After removal of 0 bases from V and 6 bases from J, the junction contained 6 bases not matched to a gene. CDR1 is SGHTA and CDR2 is FQGNSA in the germline V gene. This CDR3 comprises 16 residues.

The chain uses TRBV5-4 and TRBJ1-1; TRBD1 is a possible D gene (6 bases). Germline-derived CDR1 and CDR2 are SGHNT and YYREEE (reference sequence). This CDR3 spans 14 amino acids. V lost 3 bases to trimming and J lost 1 base, with 10 bases between them. The CDR3 here is CASSSTGRNTEAFF. Written as DNA, the CDR3 is TGTGCCAGCAGCTCAACAGGGAGGAACACTGAAGCTTTCTTT. The entire variable domain, with the rest obtained from reference TRBV5-4 and TRBJ1-1, is as follows: ETGVTQSPTHLIKTRGQQVTLRCSSQSGHNTVSWYQQALGQGPQFIFQYYREEENGRGNFPPRFSGLQFPNYSSELNVNALELDDSALYLCASSSTGRNTEAFFGQGTRLTVV.

The chain employs TRBV7-3 and TRBJ2-3, with 9 bases identical to TRBD1. With V trimmed by 5 bases and J by 3 bases, 9 bases remained unmatched. The germline CDR1 and CDR2 sequences are SGHTA and FQGTGA. This CDR3 comprises 16 residues. The CDR3 DNA sequence: TGTGCCAGCAGCACCGAGACAGGGGGAACTACAGATACGCAGTATTTT. The encoded protein is CASSTETGGTTDTQYF.

This rearrangement joins TRBV7-7 to TRBJ1-1; TRBD1 is a possible D gene (5 bases). The CDR3 is 13 residues long. The germline V and J ends were trimmed by 5 bases and 2 bases, with 9 bases remaining between them. The germline CDR1 and CDR2 sequences are SSHAT and FNYEAQ (reference sequence). In DNA form, the CDR3 reads TGTGCCAGCAGCCGCGACAGTAACACTGAAGCTTTCTTT. Protein: CASSRDSNTEAFF.

CDR3 sequence reads: CASSLMKTGPAGYTF. The DNA for the CDR3 is TGTGCCAGCAGCTTAATGAAGACAGGGCCCGCGGGCTACACCTTC. The gene calls are TRBV7-3 and TRBJ1-2, with 7 bases lining up with TRBD1. This CDR3 is 15 amino acids long. The V gene end was trimmed by 1 base and the J gene end by 8 bases; junction bases not matched to a gene: 10. Germline V gene sequence: CDR1 SGHTA, CDR2 FQGTGA.

The J gene is TRBJ1-5, the V gene TRBV6-2 or TRBV6-3; D perhaps matches TRBD1 (5 bases). Germline values: CDR1 MNHEY, CDR2 SVGEGT. The CDR3 covers 13 residues. V gave up 6 bases and J gave up 2 bases, with 8 bases separating them. CDR3 loop: CASSLQGNQPQHF. CDR3 in DNA: TGTGCCAGCAGCTTACAGGGCAATCAGCCCCAGCATTTT.

This clone was observed a single time. V gene TRBV4-2 combines with J gene TRBJ2-3; TRBD2 might be the D (5 bases). The CDR3 has 19 residues. V was cut by 0 bases and J by 2 bases, with 21 bases left in between. Per germline, CDR1 LGHNA and CDR2 YNFKEQ. CDR3 sequence reads: CASSQDPPTGLISTDTQYF. CDR3 coding DNA: TGTGCCAGCAGCCAAGATCCCCCCACCGGACTCATCTCCACAGATACGCAGTATTTT.

V and J are TRBV3-1 (or the pseudogene TRBV3-2) and TRBJ1-2; a possible D gene is TRBD1 (6 bases). V dropped 0 bases and J dropped 7 bases, with 12 bases sitting between them. The CDR3 has 14 residues. Germline values: CDR1 LGHDT, CDR2 YNNKEL (reference sequence). The CDR3 loop is CASSQDNRVGGYTF. The CDR3 nucleotides read TGTGCCAGCAGCCAAGATAACAGGGTGGGTGGCTACACCTTC.

J is TRBJ2-3 and V is TRBV2; the D gene is possibly TRBD1 (6 bases). CDR3 length: 16 residues. CDR1 and CDR2 (germline): SNHLY, FYNNEI. Trimming stripped 6 bases from V and 1 base from J, with 17 bases between. CDR3 sequence: CASRATQGIGTDTQYF. DNA of the CDR3: TGTGCCAGCAGGGCCACCCAGGGGATAGGCACAGATACGCAGTATTTT.

This clone was seen only once. The chain joins TRBV4-3 to TRBJ2-7; the match to TRBD1 covers 9 bases. This CDR3 has 15 residues. Germline-derived CDR1 and CDR2 are LGHNA and YSLEER. After removal of 4 bases from V and 5 bases from J, the junction contained 9 bases not matched to a gene. The CDR3: CASSRQRQGGHEQYF. In DNA, the CDR3 is TGCGCCAGCAGCCGACAACGACAGGGGGGGCACGAGCAGTACTTC.

This chain joins TRBV5-6 and TRBJ1-1, with D perhaps matching TRBD1 (5 bases). CDR3 length: 15 amino acids. The germline V and J ends were trimmed by 5 bases and 5 bases, with 19 bases remaining between them. CDR1 is SGHDT and CDR2 is YYEEEE in the germline V gene. This chain's CDR3 is CASSHKKGYFTEAFF. The CDR3 bases are TGTGCCAGCAGTCATAAAAAGGGGTACTTTACTGAAGCTTTCTTT.

V gene TRBV9 combines with J gene TRBJ2-1; possible D gene TRBD2, 5 bases. The CDR3 totals 16 residues. Looked up from germline, CDR1 is SGDLS and CDR2 is YYNGEE. Trimming removed 0 bases from V and 6 bases from J, with 16 bases in between. In DNA form, the CDR3 reads TGTGCCAGCAGCGTAGCTACATCGGGAAGTCGCAATGAGCAGTTCTTC. Translation gives CASSVATSGSRNEQFF.

V and J are TRBV6-5 and TRBJ1-3; tentative D call: TRBD1 (6 bases). From germline, CDR1 is MNHEY and CDR2 SVGAGI. The CDR3 runs 15 residues. The germline V and J ends were trimmed by 6 bases and 1 base, with 13 bases remaining between them. As DNA, the CDR3 is TGTGCCAGCAGGTCAGGGGTTATGTCTGGAAACACCATATATTTT. This sequence encodes CASRSGVMSGNTIYF.

This clone appeared once. The chain employs TRBV5-1 and TRBJ1-1; a weak D match, TRBD1 (6 bases). The CDR3 extends over 15 amino acids. The germline gives CDR1 SGHRS, CDR2 YFSETQ. The V and J ends lost 5 bases and 1 base respectively, with 15 bases between them. In DNA form, the CDR3 reads TGCGCCAGCAGAAACGACAGGTCCCCGAACACTGAAGCTTTCTTT. Translating gives CASRNDRSPNTEAFF.

The CDR3 DNA reads as TGTGCCAGCAGCCGGGGGACAGGGGGTACCGAGCAGTACTTC. Its protein is CASSRGTGGTEQYF. The chain carries TRBV6-5 and TRBJ2-7; TRBD1 matches at 11 bases. The germline V gene encodes CDR1 MNHEY and CDR2 SVGAGI. With V trimmed by 6 bases and J by 6 bases, 7 bases remained unmatched. The CDR3 is made up of 14 amino acids.

The chain carries TRBV4-3 and TRBJ1-6, with D possibly matching TRBD1 (5 bases). CDR1 LGHNA and CDR2 YSLEER come from the germline V gene. The CDR3 spans 18 residues. V was shortened by 1 base and J by 2 bases, with 15 bases between the two germline ends. DNA of the CDR3: TGCGCCAGCAGCCAAGGTGGGGTCCCGGGGGCCTATAATTCACCCCTCCACTTT. This encodes CASSQGGVPGAYNSPLHF.

V and J are TRBV6-5 and TRBJ1-2; D not certain. CDR1 MNHEY and CDR2 SVGAGI come from the germline V gene. The CDR3 is 13 residues long. V lost 10 bases and J 4 bases, leaving 16 bases between the germline ends. The CDR3 here is CATSFGGSYGYTF. The CDR3 bases are TGTGCCACCTCTTTCGGAGGCAGCTATGGCTACACCTTC.

The CDR3 nucleotides read TGCGCCAGCAGCTTGTATCGGGGAAGAGAAGCTTTCTTT. Its protein is CASSLYRGREAFF. The genes are TRBV5-1 and TRBJ1-1; D ambiguous. CDR1 is SGHRS and CDR2 is YFSETQ in the germline V gene. The CDR3 runs to 13 residues. V lost 1 base and J lost 8, with 12 bases in between.

The chain is built from TRBV19 and TRBJ1-2; D not certain. This CDR3 spans 14 amino acids. V lost 6 bases and J 6 bases, leaving 17 bases between the germline ends. The germline V gene has CDR1 LNHDA and CDR2 SQIVND (reference sequence). The CDR3 DNA reads as TGTGCCAGTAGATCCCACGCGGCGGAACATGGCTACACCTTC. The encoded protein is CASRSHAAEHGYTF.

V gene TRBV10-3 combines with J gene TRBJ1-1, with D possibly TRBD1 on 5 matching bases. With 2 bases removed from V and 5 bases from J, the gap between germline ends came to 12 bases. The CDR3 is made up of 14 amino acids. CDR1 is ENHRY and CDR2 is SYGVKD in the germline V gene. The CDR3 nucleotides read TGTGCCATCAGTGAGATTCAGGGAGGGACTGAAGCTTTCTTT. It is translated as CAISEIQGGTEAFF.